These 24 T cell receptor beta chains share one sample of origin, sequenced in a study of cytomegalovirus exposure and HLA in healthy donors. The PCR used 60 Vbeta and 13 Jbeta primers. Data came from immunoSEQ multiplex PCR; TCRdb stores just in-frame clones and leaves some out. The repertoire holds around 110,000 clones, with about 69% as singletons. The sequenced sample was PBMCs. These receptors were obtained from a woman younger than 35 in good health and CMV-seronegative.

This chain links TRBV28 with TRBJ1-1; D might be TRBD1 (5 bases). CDR3 length: 13 amino acids. The germline V gene has CDR1 MDHEN and CDR2 SYDVKM. The ends were cut back, 8 bases at V and 0 bases at J, with 10 bases in the middle. CDR3 region: CASGTFMNTEAFF. CDR3 in DNA: TGTGCCAGCGGGACTTTCATGAACACTGAAGCTTTCTTT.

The rearrangement joins TRBV28 to TRBJ1-5; perhaps TRBD1 as D (5 bases). The V gene's germline CDR1 is MDHEN and CDR2 SYDVKM. The CDR3 is made up of 15 amino acids. V was pared by 3 bases and J by 7 bases, with 16 bases between. The CDR3 loop is CASSLSGLGGQPQHF. The CDR3 DNA sequence: TGTGCCAGCAGTTTGTCCGGACTTGGGGGGCAGCCCCAGCATTTT.

The chain employs TRBV9 and TRBJ2-7; possibly TRBD2 for D (6 bases). CDR3 length: 15 residues. Germline V gene lookup returns CDR1 SGDLS and CDR2 YYNGEE. V shed 0 bases and J shed 1 base, with 11 bases lying between them. CDR3 DNA: TGTGCCAGCAGCGTAGAGGAGGGTCGGTCCTACGAGCAGTACTTC. Amino acid sequence: CASSVEEGRSYEQYF.

The chain combines TRBV11-2 with TRBJ1-5; D may be TRBD1 (6 bases). The ends were cut back, 5 bases at V and 1 base at J, with 12 bases in the middle. This CDR3 spans 15 amino acids. Germline assignment: CDR1 SGHAT and CDR2 FQNNGV. As DNA, the CDR3 is TGTGCCAGCAGCGTAACCGGACAGAGCAATCAGCCCCAGCATTTT. Translating it yields CASSVTGQSNQPQHF.

The rearrangement joins TRBV6-1 to TRBJ1-1; TRBD1 might be the D (5 bases). The germline V gene has CDR1 MNHNS and CDR2 SASEGT. The CDR3 has 14 amino acids. V dropped 6 bases and J dropped 8 bases, with 19 bases sitting between them. The DNA for the CDR3 is TGTGCCAGCAGCCTACTGGGAGGGGAGGGCGAAGCTTTCTTT. Residues: CASSLLGGEGEAFF.

V gene TRBV28 combines with J gene TRBJ1-2, with D hard to call. This CDR3 has 12 residues. V was cut by 5 bases and J by 0 bases, with 4 bases left in between. CDR1 and CDR2 (germline): MDHEN, SYDVKM. The CDR3 protein is CASSQSNYGYTF. The CDR3, as DNA: TGTGCCAGCAGTCAGTCTAACTATGGCTACACCTTC.

This chain uses TRBV5-4 with TRBJ2-2; TRBD1 agrees at 7 bases. Per the germline V gene, CDR1 is SGHNT and CDR2 is YYREEE (reference sequence). CDR3 length equals 16 residues. V lost 4 bases, J lost 2 bases, and 8 bases stayed unmatched. CDR3 amino acids: CASSPPQGINTGELFF. For the CDR3, the DNA is TGTGCCAGCAGCCCCCCACAGGGGATCAACACCGGGGAGCTGTTTTTT.

The genes are TRBV15 and TRBJ1-5, with 8 positions matching TRBD1. Germline values: CDR1 LNHNV, CDR2 YYDKDF (reference sequence). The V and J ends lost 0 bases and 0 bases, in that order; junction bases with no gene match: 10. This CDR3 contains 19 residues. The CDR3, as DNA: TGTGCCACCAGCAGAGAGAACCGGGACAGGTCTTATAGCAATCAGCCCCAGCATTTT. This codes for CATSRENRDRSYSNQPQHF.

This CDR3 reads CASTWTEATNEKLFF. The DNA of the CDR3 is TGTGCCAGCACTTGGACAGAGGCCACTAATGAAAAACTGTTTTTT. This sequence joins TRBV6-6 and TRBJ1-4, with D possibly TRBD1 on 6 matching bases. Between the trimmed V and J ends, which lost 7 bases and 2 bases, there was a span of 14 bases. Germline V CDR1 and CDR2: MNHNY, SVGAGI (reference sequence). CDR3 length equals 15 residues.

This clone was found a few times. The genes are TRBV9 and TRBJ2-1; 13 bases are shared with TRBD2. Germline lookup yields CDR1 SGDLS and CDR2 YYNGEE. J was trimmed by 9 bases and V by 3 bases; bases with no gene match: 9. CDR3 length: 16 amino acids. CDR3 residues: CASSAATSGGAGEQFF. The CDR3 DNA is TGTGCCAGCAGCGCCGCAACTAGCGGGGGGGCCGGTGAGCAGTTCTTC.

This chain connects TRBV6-1 to TRBJ1-3; perhaps TRBD1 as D (6 bases). This CDR3 is built from 15 residues. Trimming left V 0 bases short and J 2 bases short, with 8 bases between. CDR1 is MNHNS and CDR2 is SASEGT in the germline V gene. The CDR3 protein is CASSEASGAGNTIYF. The CDR3 DNA reads TGTGCCAGCAGTGAAGCGTCAGGGGCTGGAAACACCATATATTTT.

The chain joins TRBV12-2 to TRBJ1-2; TRBD1, the D gene given by the table, was not confirmed from the DNA. TRBV12-2 has pseudogene status. The CDR3 runs to 16 residues. CDR3 protein: CASRSHRTGVNYGYTF. As DNA, the CDR3 is TGTGCAAGTCGCTCCCACCGGACAGGGGTTAACTATGGCTACACCTTC.

On this clone itself: No conserved phenylalanine or tryptophan ends this CDR3, so it is likely a read error. The chain recombines TRBV30 with TRBJ1-4; tentatively, D is TRBD1 (6 bases). Germline CDR1 and CDR2: GTSNPN and SVGIG (reference sequence). The CDR3 has 15 amino acids. Deletions cut 0 bases from V and 7 bases from J, with 15 bases between. The CDR3: CAWSVPTGWGEKLFV. The CDR3 DNA reads as TGTGCCTGGAGTGTACCCACAGGGTGGGGTGAAAAACTGTTTGTT.

V usage is TRBV4-2 and J usage is TRBJ2-3, with TRBD2 matching over 8 bases. With V trimmed by 0 bases and J by 4 bases, 3 bases remained unmatched. The CDR3 sequence is 15 residues long. Germline values: CDR1 LGHNA, CDR2 YNFKEQ. This CDR3 reads CASSQDRGGPDTQYF. CDR3 in DNA: TGTGCCAGCAGCCAAGATCGGGGGGGGCCAGATACGCAGTATTTT.

The rearrangement uses TRBV28 and TRBJ2-1, with 10 bases aligning to TRBD2. J gave up 7 bases and V 8 bases, and 8 bases lay outside the gene matches. Looked up from germline, CDR1 is MDHEN and CDR2 is SYDVKM. CDR3 length: 14 residues. In DNA, the CDR3 is TGTGCCAGCGCTAAAGCGGGGGGGGTTAATGAGCAGTTCTTC. Protein sequence: CASAKAGGVNEQFF. The entire variable domain, with the rest obtained from reference TRBV28 and TRBJ2-1, is as follows: DVKVTQSSRYLVKRTGEKVFLECVQDMDHENMFWYRQDPGLGLRLIYFSYDVKMKEKGDIPEGYSVSREKKERFSLILESASTNQTSMYLCASAKAGGVNEQFFGPGTRLTVL.

This chain joins TRBV19 and TRBJ2-1, with D perhaps TRBD1 (6 bases). The CDR3 covers 13 residues. Trimming left V 8 bases short and J 5 bases short, with 13 bases between. Germline CDR1 and CDR2: LNHDA and SQIVND (reference sequence). CDR3 residues: CASGLTGDNEQFF. The CDR3 coding sequence is TGTGCCAGTGGGCTGACAGGAGACAATGAGCAGTTCTTC. Together with reference TRBV19 and TRBJ2-1, the CDR3 gives the full variable domain: DGGITQSPKYLFRKEGQNVTLSCEQNLNHDAMYWYRQDPGQGLRLIYYSQIVNDFQKGDIAEGYSVSREKKESFPLTVTSAQKNPTAFYLCASGLTGDNEQFFGPGTRLTVL.

This clone was observed a handful of times. The V gene is TRBV5-5, the J gene TRBJ1-2, with 9 bases that match TRBD1. V lost 4 bases to trimming and J lost 2 bases; unmatched junction nucleotides: 6. The CDR3 runs 15 residues. The germline CDR1 and CDR2 sequences are SGHKS and YYEKEE (reference sequence). The CDR3 coding sequence is TGTGCCAGCAGCCCCTCCGGGACAGGGAACTATGGCTACACCTTC. Protein sequence: CASSPSGTGNYGYTF.

The J gene is TRBJ1-1, the V gene TRBV9; 7 bases line up with TRBD1. With V trimmed by 3 bases and J by 1 base, 6 bases remained unmatched. The CDR3 loop spans 15 amino acids. Per the germline V gene, CDR1 is SGDLS and CDR2 is YYNGEE. The CDR3 region has the DNA TGTGCCAGCAGCGCACCGACAGGGACGAACACTGAAGCTTTCTTT. Its translation is CASSAPTGTNTEAFF.

In its sample, this clone was seen a few times. The V call is TRBV29-1, the J call TRBJ2-3, with 10 bases matching TRBD1. Germline CDR1 reads SQVTM; CDR2 reads ANQGSEA. J lost 2 bases, V lost 7 bases, and 9 bases had no gene match. The CDR3 is made up of 15 amino acids. This chain's CDR3 is CSDSGTGAVTDTQYF. The CDR3 coding sequence is TGCAGCGACTCCGGGACAGGGGCAGTCACAGATACGCAGTATTTT.

Notes on this clone: A read error may produce the germline difference seen at one junction end. The gene calls are TRBV7-9 and TRBJ1-5; the D is unclear. This CDR3 contains 15 residues. Germline V CDR1 and CDR2: SEHNR, FQNEAQ (reference sequence). The CDR3 DNA is TGTTCCAGCAGCTTAGGAGGGTTTATCAATCAGCCCCAGCATTTT. The encoded protein is CSSSLGGFINQPQHF.

This chain joins TRBV6-5 and TRBJ2-1, with 7 bases lining up with TRBD1. Trimming cost V 5 bases and J 5 bases; bases outside gene matches: 6. This CDR3 is built from 14 residues. Germline values: CDR1 MNHEY, CDR2 SVGAGI. CDR3 protein: CASSRGGRDNEQFF. CDR3 DNA sequence: TGTGCCAGCAGTAGAGGGGGCCGGGACAATGAGCAGTTCTTC.

The rearrangement uses TRBV4-1 and TRBJ1-5; 9 nucleotides agree with TRBD1. Losses at the gene ends were 4 bases for V and 9 bases for J; bases not matched to a gene: 7. The CDR3 is 14 residues long. The germline V gene encodes CDR1 MGHRA and CDR2 YSYEKL. The CDR3 coding sequence is TGCGCCAGCAGCCTGGACAGGGGATCGTGGCCCCAGCATTTT. Its translation is CASSLDRGSWPQHF.

V is TRBV5-4 and J is TRBJ1-3, with D tentatively TRBD1 (6 bases). CDR1 and CDR2 (germline): SGHNT, YYREEE (reference sequence). The V and J ends lost 5 bases and 0 bases respectively, with 15 bases between them. The length of the CDR3 is 16 residues. CDR3 nucleotide sequence: TGTGCCAGCAGTAAGAGGGGGGGAATCTCTGGAAACACCATATATTTT. This gives the protein CASSKRGGISGNTIYF.

The chain is built from TRBV5-1 and TRBJ2-2, with 8 bases matching TRBD2. The CDR3 spans 15 residues. Germline trimming cut 8 bases from V and 1 base from J; bases unmatched to any gene: 7. The germline V gene encodes CDR1 SGHRS and CDR2 YFSETQ. The CDR3 spells CASTPGLENTGELFF. In DNA, the CDR3 is TGCGCCAGTACGCCGGGACTAGAGAACACCGGGGAGCTGTTTTTT.